Below are 21 T cell receptor beta chains sequenced from a single sample in a study of OX40 agonist ivuxolimab in advanced cancers. This table comes from immunoSEQ multiplex PCR, and its TCRdb copy is limited to in-frame clones, with some not included. The sample holds around 46,000 clones, 89% seen once. The source material was CD4+ or CD8+ T cells sorted from blood, sampled in a trial of the OX40 agonist ivuxolimab. The receptors originated from an adult with an advanced solid tumor such as melanoma, head and neck, liver or kidney cancer.

This chain connects TRBV9 to TRBJ2-7; D is unclear. Germline V lookup: CDR1 SGDLS, CDR2 YYNGEE. The CDR3 spans 12 residues. V lost 4 bases and J 2 bases, leaving 7 bases between the germline ends. This CDR3 reads CASSSQAYEQYF. The CDR3 coding sequence is TGTGCCAGCAGCTCCCAGGCCTACGAGCAGTACTTC.

This clone was observed a single time. The chain is built from TRBV27 and TRBJ2-7; 12 nucleotides line up with TRBD2. After removal of 7 bases from V and 5 bases from J, the junction contained 6 bases not matched to a gene. The germline V gene encodes CDR1 MNHEY and CDR2 SMNVEV (reference sequence). This CDR3 spans 14 amino acids. CDR3 DNA sequence: TGTGCCAGCACCCCTAGCGGGGGGGCGGACGAGCAGTACTTC. It encodes CASTPSGGADEQYF.

This clone was picked up one time. This chain links TRBV9 with TRBJ2-1; 11 nucleotides align to TRBD2. Trimming cost V 3 bases and J 4 bases; bases outside gene matches: 0. CDR1 SGDLS and CDR2 YYNGEE come from the germline V gene. This CDR3 is 14 amino acids long. The CDR3 protein is CASSASGGYNEQFF. The CDR3 DNA reads TGTGCCAGCAGCGCTAGCGGGGGGTACAATGAGCAGTTCTTC.

V usage is TRBV10-3 and J usage is TRBJ2-1; TRBD2 aligns across 14 bases. Germline assignment: CDR1 ENHRY and CDR2 SYGVKD. The CDR3 covers 18 residues. With 7 bases clipped from V and 4 bases from J, the junction kept 12 bases outside the gene matches. The CDR3 is CAIKETGLAGDGYNEQFF. CDR3 DNA sequence: TGTGCCATCAAAGAAACGGGACTAGCGGGAGACGGGTACAATGAGCAGTTCTTC.

This rearrangement joins TRBV9 to TRBJ2-2, with no clear D. The CDR3 loop spans 14 amino acids. Germline V gives CDR1 SGDLS, CDR2 YYNGEE. V dropped 3 bases and J dropped 6 bases, with 12 bases sitting between them. CDR3 nucleotides: TGTGCCAGCAGCGGCCAACGGAGCCCCGGGGAGCTGTTTTTT. Translation: CASSGQRSPGELFF.

The V and J genes are TRBV27 and TRBJ1-3; TRBD1 might be the D (6 bases). Trimming removed 4 bases from V and 4 bases from J, with 14 bases in between. The CDR3 has 15 residues. Germline values: CDR1 MNHEY, CDR2 SMNVEV (reference sequence). CDR3 protein: CASSSTGPGGNTIYF. The CDR3 nucleotides read TGTGCCAGCAGTTCTACAGGGCCGGGGGGAAACACCATATATTTT.

The chain recombines TRBV4-2 with TRBJ2-5; D is possibly TRBD2 (8 bases). The CDR3 has 17 residues. Germline loops: CDR1 LGHNA, CDR2 YNFKEQ. V was clipped by 4 bases and J by 5 bases, with 23 bases between them. The CDR3 nucleotides read TGTGCCAGCAGCCCCGAAGGGGGCGGGGGGTCCAAGGAGACCCAGTACTTC. This codes for CASSPEGGGGSKETQYF.

This CDR3 reads CASSGISGRAFSYNEQFF. In DNA form, the CDR3 reads TGTGCCAGCAGCGGCATTAGCGGGAGGGCCTTCTCCTACAATGAGCAGTTCTTC. The chain uses TRBV11-2 and TRBJ2-1, with 11 bases fitting TRBD2. The J segment lost 0 bases and the V segment lost 5 bases, leaving 9 bases of the junction unmatched. Germline assignment: CDR1 SGHAT and CDR2 FQNNGV. This CDR3 region has 18 residues.

The V and J genes are TRBV6-6 and TRBJ1-4; 10 bases are shared with TRBD1. V trimming: 11 bases; J trimming: 3 bases; junction bases outside the gene matches: 9. Germline loops: CDR1 MNHNY, CDR2 SVGAGI (reference sequence). The CDR3 extends over 15 amino acids. For the CDR3, the DNA is TGTGCCGGGAGCGACAGGGGGCTTTCTAATGAAAAACTGTTTTTT. Its protein is CAGSDRGLSNEKLFF.

The chain carries TRBV27 and TRBJ2-1; 10 positions match TRBD2. The CDR3 is 17 amino acids. Germline CDR1 and CDR2: MNHEY and SMNVEV (reference sequence). V lost 8 bases to trimming and J lost 4 bases; unmatched junction nucleotides: 14. The CDR3 sequence: CASRPSGGRRTYNEQFF. CDR3 bases: TGTGCCAGCCGTCCTAGCGGGGGTCGGCGCACTTACAATGAGCAGTTCTTC.

V gene TRBV4-2 combines with J gene TRBJ2-2, with 10 bases fitting TRBD1. V dropped 3 bases and J dropped 0; count of bases not matched to a gene: 4. From germline, CDR1 is LGHNA and CDR2 YNFKEQ. The length of the CDR3 is 17 residues. DNA of the CDR3: TGTGCCAGCAGCCAGCAGACAGGGGGCGCGAACACCGGGGAGCTGTTTTTT. This sequence encodes CASSQQTGGANTGELFF.

The CDR3 region has the DNA TGTGCCAGCAGCCCCTTCAGCCTCTATAGGGTTTCCTACACCTTC. It yields the protein CASSPFSLYRVSYTF. V gene TRBV7-3 combines with J gene TRBJ1-2, with D hard to call. Trimming removed 5 bases from V and 10 bases from J, with 23 bases in between. The length of the CDR3 is 15 residues. Germline CDR1 SGHTA, CDR2 FQGTGA.

This clone was picked up one time. The CDR3 DNA follows: TGTGCCAGCAGCTTAGAGGGGGCGGTTAATCAGCCCCAGCATTTT. This sequence encodes CASSLEGAVNQPQHF. The rearrangement links TRBV7-6 to TRBJ1-5, with 7 bases fitting TRBD1. From germline, CDR1 is SGHVS and CDR2 FNYEAQ. The CDR3 consists of 15 residues. The junction had 4 bases not matched to a gene; V was cut back by 1 base and J by 4 bases. The full variable domain, in which reference TRBV7-6 and TRBJ1-5 provide the parts outside the CDR3, is GAGVSQSPRYKVTKRGQDVALRCDPISGHVSLYWYRQALGQGPEFLTYFNYEAQQDKSGLPNDRFSAERPEGSISTLTIQRTEQRDSAMYRCASSLEGAVNQPQHFGDGTRLSIL.

The chain combines TRBV19 with TRBJ2-1; 7 bases are shared with TRBD1. The CDR3 is made up of 15 amino acids. Germline V gene data show CDR1 as LNHDA and CDR2 as SQIVND (reference sequence). Unmatched junction bases numbered 3, after V lost 3 bases and J lost 1 base. For the CDR3, the DNA is TGTGCCAGTAGTATTACAGGGGTGTCCTACAATGAGCAGTTCTTC. Encoded protein: CASSITGVSYNEQFF.

V gene TRBV5-4 combines with J gene TRBJ2-7; D not certain. Trimming cost V 2 bases and J 5 bases, with 8 bases left between them. CDR1 is SGHNT and CDR2 is YYREEE in the germline V gene (reference sequence). This CDR3 contains 12 residues. Here the CDR3 reads CASSLQANEQYF. Here the CDR3 DNA reads TGTGCCAGCAGCTTACAAGCGAACGAGCAGTACTTC.

This clone is categorized as medium-sized. The chain uses TRBV5-1 and TRBJ1-1; 9 nucleotides line up with TRBD1. With 5 bases clipped from V and 3 bases from J, the junction kept 11 bases outside the gene matches. The CDR3 contains 16 residues. Germline-derived CDR1 and CDR2 are SGHRS and YFSETQ. The CDR3 region has the DNA TGCGCCAGCAGACCGGGACAGGGTCTTTCGGACACTGAAGCTTTCTTT. Protein sequence: CASRPGQGLSDTEAFF.

By share, this clone ranks as large. The CDR3 DNA is TGTGCCTGGAGTAAGGAATACTACGAGCAGTACTTC. As protein: CAWSKEYYEQYF. The chain carries TRBV30 and TRBJ2-7; D gene ambiguous. Germline V gene sequence: CDR1 GTSNPN, CDR2 SVGIG (reference sequence). CDR3 size: 12 residues. Trimming stripped 2 bases from V and 3 bases from J, with 8 bases between.

This chain connects TRBV13 to TRBJ2-7, with 7 bases matching TRBD2. The germline V gene encodes CDR1 PRHDT and CDR2 FYEKMQ (reference sequence). The CDR3 sequence is 14 residues long. V shed 3 bases and J 2 bases; nucleotides not matched to a gene: 4. The CDR3 sequence is CASSLWGTTYEQYF. Written as DNA, the CDR3 is TGTGCCAGCAGCTTGTGGGGGACTACCTACGAGCAGTACTTC. The whole variable domain, remainder taken from reference TRBV13 and TRBJ2-7, is AAGVIQSPRHLIKEKRETATLKCYPIPRHDTVYWYQQGPGQDPQFLISFYEKMQSDKGSIPDRFSAQQFSDYHSELNMSSLELGDSALYFCASSLWGTTYEQYFGPGTRLTVT.

The genes are TRBV7-4 and TRBJ1-1, with TRBD1 matching over 12 bases. J gave up 1 base and V 5 bases, and 17 bases lay outside the gene matches. The CDR3 runs to 20 residues. The germline V gene has CDR1 SGHVT and CDR2 SQSDAQ. CDR3 nucleotide sequence: TGTGCCAGCAGCCTCCTTAAGGGACAGGGGGCTTCAAAACGGAACACTGAAGCTTTCTTT. It specifies CASSLLKGQGASKRNTEAFF.

The V call is TRBV30, the J call TRBJ1-3; 9 positions agree with TRBD1. Germline CDR1 GTSNPN, CDR2 SVGIG (reference sequence). V lost 3 bases and J lost 2; bases outside the gene matches: 2. The CDR3 totals 14 residues. CDR3 sequence (DNA): TGTGCCTGGAGGGGGACAGGGACTGGAAACACCATATATTTT. Translation gives CAWRGTGTGNTIYF.

This chain joins TRBV9 and TRBJ2-7; 11 nucleotides line up with TRBD2. This CDR3 has 15 residues. J gave up 2 bases and V 3 bases, and 4 bases lay outside the gene matches. Per the germline V gene, CDR1 is SGDLS and CDR2 is YYNGEE. The CDR3 DNA is TGTGCCAGCAGCGCCTCGGGACTAGCGGCCTACGAGCAGTACTTC. It is translated as CASSASGLAAYEQYF.